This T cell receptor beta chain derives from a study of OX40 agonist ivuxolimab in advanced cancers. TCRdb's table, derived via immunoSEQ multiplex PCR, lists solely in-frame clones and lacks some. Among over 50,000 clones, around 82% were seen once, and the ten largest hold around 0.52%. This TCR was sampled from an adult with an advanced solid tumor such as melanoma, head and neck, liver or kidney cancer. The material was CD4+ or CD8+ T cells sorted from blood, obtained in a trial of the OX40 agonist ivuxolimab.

The CDR3 region is CAWRRGGRANYGYTF. The CDR3 DNA reads TGTGCCTGGAGGAGGGGGGGCAGGGCAAACTATGGCTACACCTTC. The chain has TRBV30 and TRBJ1-2, with D possibly TRBD1 on 6 matching bases. Trimming removed 3 bases at V and 2 bases at J, with 16 bases between. The CDR3 sequence is 15 residues long. Per the germline V gene, CDR1 is GTSNPN and CDR2 is SVGIG (reference sequence). Supplemented by reference TRBV30 and TRBJ1-2, the full variable domain reads SQTIHQWPATLVQPVGSPLSLECTVEGTSNPNLYWYRQAAGRGLQLLFYSVGIGQISSEVPQNLSASRPQDRQFILSSKKLLLSDSGFYLCAWRRGGRANYGYTFGSGTRLTVV.